This T cell receptor beta chain came from a study of blood T cell repertoires in COVID-19. Produced via immunoSEQ multiplex PCR; TCRdb's table is partial and in-frame only. The top ten clones hold 10% to 15% of a sample with 400,000 to 450,000 clones, more than 70% of them seen once. The J segment lost 8 bases and the V segment lost 3 bases, leaving 5 bases of the junction unmatched. Germline CDR1 LNHDA, CDR2 SQIVND (reference sequence). CDR3 length: 13 residues. This chain uses TRBV19 with TRBJ1-2, with TRBD1 matching 8 bases. Sequenced input: peripheral blood. The clonotype originates from a woman aged 50 to 60 with COVID-19, enrolled during active disease. DNA for the CDR3: TGTGCCAGTAGTATTCAGGGGGCTCGGGGCTACACCTTC. Residues: CASSIQGARGYTF.